The 14 T cell receptor beta chains presented below share a single source sample, sequenced in a study of blood T cell repertoires in COVID-19. The protocol was immunoSEQ multiplex PCR, while the TCRdb copy is restricted to in-frame clones and leaves out a portion. The data hold about 430,000 clones, with 88% observed a single time. Sequenced sample: PBMCs or T cells enriched from blood (not recorded which). The receptor source for this set is a woman aged 18-29 years who had been exposed to COVID-19.

About this clone itself: This CDR3 is also generated by other DNA sequences in the sample. This chain links TRBV5-1 with TRBJ2-7; TRBD2 aligns across 8 bases. This CDR3 is 15 amino acids long. Germline CDR1 reads SGHRS; CDR2 reads YFSETQ. V lost 0 bases and J lost 2; bases outside the gene matches: 4. The CDR3 region has the DNA TGCGCCAGCAGCTTGGACACTAGCGGAGCCTACGAGCAGTACTTC. This codes for CASSLDTSGAYEQYF. The full variable domain, its missing parts supplied by reference TRBV5-1 and TRBJ2-7, is KAGVTQTPRYLIKTRGQQVTLSCSPISGHRSVSWYQQTPGQGLQFLFEYFSETQRNKGNFPGRFSGRQFSNSRSEMNVSTLELGDSALYLCASSLDTSGAYEQYFGPGTRLTVT.

This chain uses TRBV28 with TRBJ2-7; D might be TRBD2 (6 bases). Germline V gene data show CDR1 as MDHEN and CDR2 as SYDVKM. The CDR3 runs to 11 residues. The V end was cut by 7 bases, the J end by 5 bases, with 9 bases between. CDR3 in amino acids: CASIGGDEQYF. The DNA of the CDR3 is TGTGCCAGCATCGGGGGAGACGAGCAGTACTTC.

The chain links TRBV5-6 to TRBJ2-1, with 7 bases lining up with TRBD2. This CDR3 has 13 residues. Looked up from germline, CDR1 is SGHDT and CDR2 is YYEEEE. V lost 3 bases, J lost 14 bases, and 11 bases stayed unmatched. The CDR3 protein is CASSYMTSFDEFF. Here the CDR3 DNA reads TGTGCCAGCAGCTACATGACTAGCTTTGACGAGTTCTTC.

This chain links TRBV7-2 with TRBJ1-2, with 7 bases matching TRBD1. The CDR3 runs 15 residues. CDR1 SGHTA and CDR2 FQGNSA come from the germline V gene. The junction had 7 bases not matched to a gene; V was cut back by 2 bases and J by 4 bases. The CDR3 nucleotides read TGTGCCAGCAGCTTAACCCGACAGGGTGGCTATGGCTACACCTTC. Encoded protein: CASSLTRQGGYGYTF.

V usage is TRBV11-3 and J usage is TRBJ1-1; 7 nucleotides line up with TRBD1. Germline-derived CDR1 and CDR2 are SGHNT and YENEEA. CDR3 size: 15 residues. V was clipped by 1 base and J by 4 bases; unmatched bases: 6. The CDR3: CASSLVRQGGTEAFF. The CDR3 DNA follows: TGTGCCAGCAGCTTAGTTAGACAGGGAGGCACTGAAGCTTTCTTT.

The V and J genes are TRBV12-3 or TRBV12-4 and TRBJ1-1; the D is unclear. This CDR3 spans 12 amino acids. V was cut by 5 bases and J by 1 base, with 5 bases left in between. Here the CDR3 reads CASSRWNTEAFF. DNA of the CDR3: TGTGCCAGCAGTCGGTGGAACACTGAAGCTTTCTTT.

The gene calls are TRBV7-2 and TRBJ1-2; TRBD1 is a possible D gene (5 bases). The CDR3 is 13 amino acids. Germline V gene data show CDR1 as SGHTA and CDR2 as FQGNSA. Trimming removed 5 bases at V and 7 bases at J, with 14 bases between. The CDR3 coding sequence is TGTGCCAGCAGCCCCAGGGTCCTGACTGGCTACACCTTC. It encodes CASSPRVLTGYTF.

The chain links TRBV5-6 to TRBJ1-2, with a possible D match to TRBD1 (6 bases). This CDR3 spans 16 amino acids. V lost 1 base and J 5 bases, leaving 18 bases between the germline ends. Germline CDR1 reads SGHDT; CDR2 reads YYEEEE. The CDR3 DNA reads as TGTGCCAGCAGCTTGCCACCCTCCGGACAGACGTATGGCTACACCTTC. Translating gives CASSLPPSGQTYGYTF.

J is TRBJ1-5 and V is TRBV28; no definite D call. The germline V gene has CDR1 MDHEN and CDR2 SYDVKM. V lost 1 base to trimming and J lost 6 bases, with 7 bases between them. The CDR3 loop spans 13 amino acids. This chain's CDR3 is CASSLYRGQPQHF. The CDR3 DNA follows: TGTGCCAGCAGTTTATATCGGGGTCAGCCCCAGCATTTT.

The CDR3 coding sequence is TGTGCCAGCAGTCCCAACATGGGGGGCACTGAAGCTTTCTTT. It specifies CASSPNMGGTEAFF. The chain combines TRBV6-5 with TRBJ1-1, with D possibly matching TRBD1 (5 bases). The ends were cut back, 5 bases at V and 4 bases at J, with 14 bases in the middle. The V gene's germline CDR1 is MNHEY and CDR2 SVGAGI. This CDR3 is 14 amino acids long.

The chain is built from TRBV11-3 and TRBJ2-1; TRBD1 agrees at 7 bases. The trim removed 4 bases at V and 7 bases at J, leaving 4 bases unmatched. The CDR3 is 13 residues long. Germline CDR1 and CDR2: SGHNT and YENEEA. CDR3 amino acids: CASSSARGNEQFF. The CDR3, as DNA: TGTGCCAGCAGCTCAGCCAGGGGGAATGAGCAGTTCTTC.

The rearrangement uses TRBV19 and TRBJ2-7; no reliable D call. V shed 4 bases and J shed 5 bases, with 15 bases lying between them. The CDR3 runs 14 residues. Germline-derived CDR1 and CDR2 are LNHDA and SQIVND (reference sequence). The CDR3 region has the DNA TGTGCCAGTAGTACCCAGGCGTCATCCGACGAGCAGTACTTC. This codes for CASSTQASSDEQYF.

This chain's CDR3 is CASSLQGTGELFF. CDR3 sequence (DNA): TGTGCCAGCAGCCTCCAGGGTACCGGGGAGCTGTTTTTT. The V call is TRBV3-1 (or the pseudogene TRBV3-2), the J call TRBJ2-2; maybe TRBD1 (5 bases). V was clipped by 4 bases and J by 5 bases, with 8 bases between them. Germline loops: CDR1 LGHDT, CDR2 YNNKEL (reference sequence). The CDR3 is 13 amino acids.

CDR3 nucleotides: TGTGCCAGCAGCCCCCTAGAGGGAGGGCCCTCCTACAATGAGCAGTTCTTC. It encodes CASSPLEGGPSYNEQFF. The chain is built from TRBV4-2 and TRBJ2-1; 7 nucleotides align to TRBD2. V shed 4 bases and J 0 bases; nucleotides not matched to a gene: 9. The CDR3 loop spans 17 amino acids. The germline V gene encodes CDR1 LGHNA and CDR2 YNFKEQ.